Each of the 18 T cell receptor beta chains below was sequenced from the same sample in a study of blood T cell repertoires in COVID-19. Assay: immunoSEQ multiplex PCR; the TCRdb copy retains only in-frame clones and omits some. The sample carries roughly 300,000 clones, around 90% recorded once. Input material: PBMCs or T cells enriched from blood (not recorded which). The receptors shown here come from a middle-aged woman with acute COVID-19.

This clone turned up a few times. The V and J genes are TRBV11-3 and TRBJ2-1, with 10 bases fitting TRBD2. The germline gives CDR1 SGHNT, CDR2 YENEEA. The CDR3 has 16 residues. V shed 1 base, J shed 9 bases, and the junction held 9 bases outside the gene matches. CDR3: CASSLGMSGGASEQFF. The CDR3 coding sequence is TGTGCCAGCAGCTTAGGGATGAGCGGGGGGGCGAGTGAGCAGTTCTTC.

This chain joins TRBV23-1 and TRBJ1-5, with D possibly being TRBD1 (5 bases). TRBV23-1 is labeled an ORF, and its function is uncertain. The CDR3 runs to 16 residues. The V and J ends lost 2 bases and 7 bases respectively, with 18 bases between them. CDR3 loop: CASSQPGEGREQPQHF. CDR3 in DNA: TGCGCCAGCAGTCAACCGGGGGAGGGGCGGGAACAGCCCCAGCATTTT.

The chain combines TRBV14 with TRBJ1-1; D possibly corresponds to TRBD1 (6 bases). Germline CDR1 reads SGHDN; CDR2 reads FVKESK. The CDR3 has 16 residues. The ends were cut back, 5 bases at V and 1 base at J, with 17 bases in the middle. In nucleotides, the CDR3 is TGTGCCAGCAGCGCAAAAGGGACCAGGGGGAACACTGAAGCTTTCTTT. Amino acid sequence: CASSAKGTRGNTEAFF.

The CDR3 region is CASSAPTGTDNSPLHF. CDR3 in DNA: TGTGCCAGCAGCGCACCCACCGGGACAGATAATTCACCCCTCCACTTT. J is TRBJ1-6 and V is TRBV7-9; TRBD1 aligns across 7 bases. The CDR3 is made up of 16 amino acids. Germline V lookup: CDR1 SEHNR, CDR2 FQNEAQ (reference sequence). V was clipped by 5 bases and J by 5 bases; unmatched bases: 9.

The chain uses TRBV3-1 (or the pseudogene TRBV3-2) and TRBJ2-7, with 9 bases aligning to TRBD1. CDR1 is LGHDT, CDR2 YNNKEL, per germline (reference sequence). Losses at the gene ends were 4 bases for V and 0 bases for J; bases not matched to a gene: 4. The CDR3 consists of 15 residues. CDR3 region: CASSPDRGFSYEQYF. In DNA form, the CDR3 reads TGTGCCAGCAGCCCCGACAGGGGGTTCTCCTACGAGCAGTACTTC.

The genes are TRBV19 and TRBJ1-2, with D perhaps matching TRBD1 (6 bases). The V end lost 5 bases, the J end lost 2 bases, and 12 bases lay between the germline ends. The CDR3 has 14 residues. Germline V lookup: CDR1 LNHDA, CDR2 SQIVND (reference sequence). The CDR3 DNA follows: TGTGCCAGTAGTGATCCAGGGGAGAACTATGGCTACACCTTC. Amino acids: CASSDPGENYGYTF.

This clone was found once. This chain uses TRBV3-1 (or the pseudogene TRBV3-2) with TRBJ2-1; 11 nucleotides line up with TRBD1. The junction had 9 bases not matched to a gene; V was cut back by 4 bases and J by 7 bases. The CDR3 consists of 16 residues. Germline V gene lookup returns CDR1 LGHDT and CDR2 YNNKEL (reference sequence). CDR3 nucleotides: TGTGCCAGCAGCCCCTCTCGGACAGGGGGCAGGAATGAGCAGTTCTTC. Residues: CASSPSRTGGRNEQFF.

This chain links TRBV6-5 with TRBJ1-2; a possible D gene is TRBD1 (5 bases). The CDR3 has 15 residues. Germline-derived CDR1 and CDR2 are MNHEY and SVGAGI. V lost 0 bases to trimming and J lost 8 bases, with 16 bases between them. CDR3 in amino acids: CASSYSATHRQGYTF. The CDR3 nucleotides are TGTGCCAGCAGTTACTCGGCCACCCACAGGCAGGGCTACACCTTC.

The chain couples TRBV5-1 to TRBJ2-4; no definite D call. Germline CDR1 is SGHRS and CDR2 is YFSETQ. Trimming pared 5 bases from V and 1 base from J, leaving 13 bases between. This CDR3 spans 15 amino acids. Written as DNA, the CDR3 is TGCGCCAGCAGTCACGGAGACGAGGCCAAAAACATTCAGTACTTC. Its translation: CASSHGDEAKNIQYF.

This chain joins TRBV10-3 and TRBJ1-2, with a tentative D call TRBD1 (5 bases). The CDR3 is 13 amino acids. Germline CDR1 is ENHRY and CDR2 is SYGVKD. Trimming shortened V by 0 bases and J by 7 bases, and 9 bases separated the two germline ends. The CDR3 loop is CAISESDRSGYTF. CDR3 in DNA: TGTGCCATCAGTGAGTCTGACAGATCTGGCTACACCTTC.

This clone has just one count. The chain employs TRBV28 and TRBJ1-5; 7 positions agree with TRBD1. The trim removed 6 bases at V and 7 bases at J, leaving 12 bases unmatched. Germline lookup yields CDR1 MDHEN and CDR2 SYDVKM. The CDR3 consists of 15 residues. In nucleotides, the CDR3 is TGTGCCAGCAGCCCGCCGGGACAGATTTCGCAGCCCCAGCATTTT. Amino acid sequence: CASSPPGQISQPQHF.

The chain uses TRBV18 and TRBJ1-2, with TRBD1 matching 8 bases. Germline assignment: CDR1 KGHSH and CDR2 LQKENI. This CDR3 spans 13 amino acids. Losses at the gene ends were 8 bases for V and 2 bases for J; bases not matched to a gene: 4. CDR3 sequence reads: CASQGDRNYGYTF. The CDR3 DNA sequence: TGTGCCAGCCAGGGGGACAGGAACTATGGCTACACCTTC.

The rearrangement uses TRBV24-1 and TRBJ2-5; the D gene is possibly TRBD2 (5 bases). In germline, CDR1 is KGHDR, CDR2 SFDVKD. The CDR3 covers 17 residues. Trimming removed 1 base at V and 0 bases at J, with 14 bases between. The CDR3 spells CATSDFRFSGNQETQYF. The CDR3 coding sequence is TGTGCCACCAGTGATTTTAGGTTCTCCGGGAACCAAGAGACCCAGTACTTC.

The chain carries TRBV28 and TRBJ1-2, with D perhaps matching TRBD1 (5 bases). CDR1 and CDR2 (germline): MDHEN, SYDVKM. The V end was cut by 6 bases, the J end by 2 bases, with 7 bases between. This CDR3 spans 12 amino acids. In nucleotides, the CDR3 is TGTGCCAGCAGGGGGCAGAACTATGGCTACACCTTC. Encoded protein: CASRGQNYGYTF.

This clone was counted once. The CDR3 DNA is TGTGCCAGCAGTTTTGGGGGACTCCAGGGTGGCTACACCTTC. Residues: CASSFGGLQGGYTF. The rearrangement links TRBV28 to TRBJ1-2, with D perhaps matching TRBD1 (5 bases). Germline CDR1 is MDHEN and CDR2 is SYDVKM. The V end was cut by 3 bases, the J end by 7 bases, with 15 bases between. The CDR3 extends over 14 amino acids.

This chain joins TRBV6-6 and TRBJ1-1; 7 nucleotides match TRBD1. Germline CDR1 and CDR2: MNHNY and SVGAGI (reference sequence). The CDR3 runs 11 residues. Germline trimming cut 5 bases from V and 10 bases from J; bases unmatched to any gene: 4. CDR3 in amino acids: CASSRQGLAFF. In DNA form, the CDR3 reads TGTGCCAGCAGTAGACAGGGTCTAGCTTTCTTT.

The chain couples TRBV5-1 to TRBJ2-5; 8 nucleotides match TRBD1. In germline, CDR1 is SGHRS, CDR2 YFSETQ. The CDR3 is made up of 14 amino acids. J was trimmed by 4 bases and V by 4 bases; bases with no gene match: 6. The CDR3 protein is CASSTGQVGETQYF. DNA for the CDR3: TGCGCCAGCAGCACGGGACAGGTGGGAGAGACCCAGTACTTC.

The CDR3 nucleotides are TGTGCCACCAGTGATCCGGGACTAGCGGGAATGACAGATACGCAGTATTTT. It codes for CATSDPGLAGMTDTQYF. The V call is TRBV24-1, the J call TRBJ2-3; 13 bases match TRBD2. Germline V lookup: CDR1 KGHDR, CDR2 SFDVKD. The CDR3 runs to 17 residues. Trimming cost V 3 bases and J 3 bases; bases outside gene matches: 5.